What follows describes a single T cell receptor beta chain. CDR1 SQVTM and CDR2 ANQGSEA come from the germline V gene. V lost 6 bases to trimming and J lost 2 bases; unmatched junction nucleotides: 11. The CDR3 is made up of 15 amino acids. This specimen comes from a study of blood T cell repertoires in COVID-19. About the research overall: PBMCs, B-cell-depleted T cells, or T cells were the source of the cDNA or gDNA that made up the material.

Generated by immunoSEQ multiplex PCR, the TCRdb table keeps only in-frame clones and is missing some. The sample holds about 350,000 clones, approximately 91% seen once. Seattle patients were enrolled during active infection and followed longitudinally. The TCR sequence derives from a woman aged 70 to 79 with COVID-19, enrolled during active disease. Specimen: peripheral blood. The rearrangement links TRBV29-1 to TRBJ2-3; 7 positions match TRBD2. This CDR3 is CSVPRGLSFTDTQYF. The CDR3 nucleotides are TGCAGCGTCCCCCGGGGACTATCCTTCACAGATACGCAGTATTTT.